The next 28 T cell receptor beta chains were all read from a single sample in a study of OX40 agonist ivuxolimab in advanced cancers. Sequenced by immunoSEQ multiplex PCR; TCRdb stores in-frame clones only, minus some. The sample contains 70,000 to 95,000 clones, roughly 88% of which appear only once. The sample in question was CD4+ or CD8+ T cells sorted from blood, obtained in a trial of the OX40 agonist ivuxolimab. The source of these receptors is an adult with an advanced solid tumor such as melanoma, head and neck, liver or kidney cancer.

The V and J genes are TRBV7-2 and TRBJ1-3, with D unresolved. The length of the CDR3 is 15 residues. CDR1 SGHTA and CDR2 FQGNSA come from the germline V gene. V lost 3 bases, J lost 4 bases, and 13 bases lay in between. The CDR3 sequence is CASSFTASSGNTIYF. The DNA of the CDR3 is TGTGCCAGCAGCTTCACGGCGTCCTCCGGAAACACCATATATTTT.

Notes on this clone: At one end the junction does not follow the germline gene, possibly because of a read error. The sample contains more than one DNA sequence encoding this CDR3. This chain links TRBV4-1 with TRBJ1-4, with a possible D match to TRBD1 (6 bases). CDR1 is MGHRA, CDR2 YSYEKL, per germline. This CDR3 region has 17 residues. As DNA, the CDR3 is TGCGCCAGTAGCCAAGATGGCCGGGTAGGGGGTGGGGAAAAACTGTTTTTT. This gives the protein CASSQDGRVGGGEKLFF.

This rearrangement joins TRBV7-2 to TRBJ1-2, with D possibly being TRBD1 (6 bases). V gave up 5 bases and J gave up 6 bases, with 13 bases separating them. CDR3 size: 13 residues. Germline V lookup: CDR1 SGHTA, CDR2 FQGNSA. The CDR3 nucleotides are TGTGCCAGCAGCCCACAGGGCATAAATGGCTACACCTTC. Protein sequence: CASSPQGINGYTF.

The chain is built from TRBV5-1 and TRBJ2-5; D gene uncertain. V was shortened by 2 bases and J by 2 bases, with 7 bases between the two germline ends. The length of the CDR3 is 13 residues. Germline assignment: CDR1 SGHRS and CDR2 YFSETQ. CDR3 in amino acids: CASSFASQETQYF. Here the CDR3 DNA reads TGCGCCAGCAGCTTTGCCAGTCAAGAGACCCAGTACTTC.

V is TRBV6-4 and J is TRBJ1-4; no clear D gene. The CDR3 totals 13 residues. Trimming cost V 10 bases and J 5 bases, with 14 bases left between them. Germline CDR1 reads MRHNA; CDR2 reads SNTAGT. The CDR3 DNA follows: TGTGCCACCCTCCAGCGGGGAAATGAAAAACTGTTTTTT. This gives the protein CATLQRGNEKLFF.

This clone was observed a single time. The chain couples TRBV19 to TRBJ1-3; D is possibly TRBD1 (5 bases). The CDR3 spans 16 residues. V dropped 4 bases and J dropped 0 bases, with 13 bases sitting between them. The germline gives CDR1 LNHDA, CDR2 SQIVND (reference sequence). The CDR3 sequence is CASSRAGTDSGNTIYF. DNA for the CDR3: TGTGCCAGTAGTAGAGCCGGGACGGACTCTGGAAACACCATATATTTT.

CDR3 in amino acids: CASGLDLSGGLYNEQFF. CDR3 DNA: TGTGCTAGTGGTTTGGACCTTAGCGGGGGCCTATACAATGAGCAGTTCTTC. This chain uses TRBV12-5 with TRBJ2-1, with 9 bases matching TRBD2. Germline CDR1 reads LGHNT; CDR2 reads FRNRAP. There are 17 residues in the CDR3. J lost 4 bases, V lost 1 base, and 8 bases had no gene match.

V gene TRBV7-9 combines with J gene TRBJ1-2; D is undetermined. CDR3 size: 13 residues. V was pared by 3 bases and J by 0 bases, with 5 bases between. Per germline, CDR1 SEHNR and CDR2 FQNEAQ (reference sequence). The CDR3 region is CASSFGANYGYTF. The CDR3 nucleotides are TGTGCCAGCAGCTTCGGAGCTAACTATGGCTACACCTTC.

The gene calls are TRBV6-5 and TRBJ2-4, with 9 bases identical to TRBD1. This CDR3 has 14 amino acids. V was pared by 0 bases and J by 11 bases, with 5 bases of the junction left unmatched. Per germline, CDR1 MNHEY and CDR2 SVGAGI. DNA of the CDR3: TGTGCCAGCAGTTACTCGGCCACAGGGGGCGTTCAGTACTTC. It specifies CASSYSATGGVQYF.

The V gene is TRBV7-2, the J gene TRBJ2-5; TRBD2 might be the D (6 bases). Germline CDR1 reads SGHTA; CDR2 reads FQGNSA. Between the trimmed V and J ends, which lost 1 base and 2 bases, there was a span of 23 bases. This CDR3 is 19 amino acids long. The CDR3 DNA reads as TGTGCCAGCAGCTTAGTTCCCCGTGGGAGTAGCGGCCAACAAGAGACCCAGTACTTC. Translating it yields CASSLVPRGSSGQQETQYF.

The chain is built from TRBV7-9 and TRBJ2-3; no firm D call. CDR1 and CDR2 (germline): SEHNR, FQNEAQ (reference sequence). V dropped 11 bases and J dropped 0 bases, with 15 bases sitting between them. The CDR3 runs to 14 residues. This CDR3 reads CAGIPIPSTDTQYF. The CDR3 region has the DNA TGTGCCGGTATACCCATTCCGAGCACAGATACGCAGTATTTT.

The V and J genes are TRBV6-1 and TRBJ1-1; 7 bases align to TRBD1. V lost 7 bases and J lost 1; bases outside the gene matches: 6. Germline-derived CDR1 and CDR2 are MNHNS and SASEGT. The CDR3 is made up of 14 amino acids. The CDR3 DNA reads as TGTGCCAGCAACAACAGGGGTCAGAACACTGAAGCTTTCTTT. Translating gives CASNNRGQNTEAFF.

This rearrangement joins TRBV4-1 to TRBJ1-6, with 8 bases that match TRBD1. The germline V gene encodes CDR1 MGHRA and CDR2 YSYEKL. The CDR3 contains 15 residues. V shed 1 base, J shed 7 bases, and the junction held 3 bases outside the gene matches. For the CDR3, the DNA is TGCGCCAGCAGCCAAGGGCAGGGGGCGAATTCACCCCTCCACTTT. Its protein is CASSQGQGANSPLHF.

This sequence joins TRBV5-1 and TRBJ2-7; D gene unclear. Germline V gene data show CDR1 as SGHRS and CDR2 as YFSETQ. With 3 bases removed from V and 2 bases from J, the gap between germline ends came to 18 bases. The CDR3 is made up of 16 amino acids. CDR3 protein: CASSSLPEPSPYEQYV. The CDR3 nucleotides are TGCGCCAGCAGCTCCCTCCCCGAGCCCAGCCCCTACGAGCAGTACGTC.

The chain uses TRBV10-1 and TRBJ1-3, with D uncertain. Germline V lookup: CDR1 WNHNN, CDR2 SYGVQD (reference sequence). Between the trimmed V and J ends, which lost 7 bases and 0 bases, there was a span of 4 bases. This CDR3 contains 12 residues. For the CDR3, the DNA is TGCGCCAGCAAGGACTCTGGAAACACCATATATTTT. It yields the protein CASKDSGNTIYF.

The chain uses TRBV7-3 and TRBJ1-6; D is undetermined. V was shortened by 3 bases and J by 13 bases, with 10 bases between the two germline ends. Germline loops: CDR1 SGHTA, CDR2 FQGTGA. There are 12 residues in the CDR3. The CDR3 region is CASSFVEPPLHF. Written as DNA, the CDR3 is TGTGCCAGCAGCTTTGTCGAGCCCCCCCTCCACTTT.

The chain has TRBV5-6 and TRBJ1-2, with 8 bases fitting TRBD1. Trimming removed 0 bases from V and 3 bases from J; junction bases left unmatched: 4. CDR3 size: 15 residues. Germline V gives CDR1 SGHDT, CDR2 YYEEEE. CDR3 in amino acids: CASSLGQGLDYGYTF. The CDR3 DNA reads TGTGCCAGCAGCTTGGGACAGGGGTTGGACTATGGCTACACCTTC.

J is TRBJ1-5 and V is TRBV30, with no clear D. Germline CDR1 reads GTSNPN; CDR2 reads SVGIG (reference sequence). This CDR3 comprises 16 residues. V was cut by 2 bases and J by 2 bases, with 16 bases left in between. In nucleotides, the CDR3 is TGTGCCTGGAGTCCCCTTGGCAGTGGGGGCAATCAGCCCCAGCATTTT. This encodes CAWSPLGSGGNQPQHF.

V is TRBV6-6 and J is TRBJ2-7; D gene unclear. The germline gives CDR1 MNHNY, CDR2 SVGAGI (reference sequence). The CDR3 is 13 residues long. V lost 4 bases, J lost 2 bases, and 9 bases lay in between. CDR3 loop: CASSLERTYEQYV. DNA of the CDR3: TGTGCCAGCAGTTTGGAGCGAACCTACGAGCAGTACGTC.

The chain links TRBV5-5 to TRBJ2-1; TRBD2 matches at 13 bases. With 0 bases clipped from V and 10 bases from J, the junction kept 4 bases outside the gene matches. Germline V gene lookup returns CDR1 SGHKS and CDR2 YYEKEE (reference sequence). CDR3 length: 15 amino acids. CDR3 nucleotide sequence: TGTGCCAGCAGCTTGGAGGGACTAGCGGGGTCGGAGCAGTTCTTC. Encoded protein: CASSLEGLAGSEQFF. Variable domain in full (rest from reference TRBV5-5 and TRBJ2-1): DAGVTQSPTHLIKTRGQQVTLRCSPISGHKSVSWYQQVLGQGPQFIFQYYEKEERGRGNFPDRFSARQFPNYSSELNVNALLLGDSALYLCASSLEGLAGSEQFFGPGTRLTVL.

This clone was seen just once. The chain recombines TRBV14 with TRBJ2-1, with 9 bases lining up with TRBD2. The germline V gene has CDR1 SGHDN and CDR2 FVKESK. The length of the CDR3 is 16 residues. The trim removed 0 bases at V and 4 bases at J, leaving 4 bases unmatched. In DNA form, the CDR3 reads TGTGCCAGCAGCCAAGATCGGCGGGGGGGATACAATGAGCAGTTCTTC. Translated, it gives CASSQDRRGGYNEQFF. The full variable domain, its missing parts supplied by reference TRBV14 and TRBJ2-1, is EAGVTQFPSHSVIEKGQTVTLRCDPISGHDNLYWYRRVMGKEIKFLLHFVKESKQDESGMPNNRFLAERTGGTYSTLKVQPAELEDSGVYFCASSQDRRGGYNEQFFGPGTRLTVL.

This clone showed up just a few times. The chain links TRBV6-1 to TRBJ2-1; D might be TRBD2 (6 bases). From germline, CDR1 is MNHNS and CDR2 SASEGT. V dropped 5 bases and J dropped 9 bases, with 11 bases sitting between them. The CDR3 is 12 residues long. CDR3: CASSSGVVEQFF. The DNA of the CDR3 is TGTGCCAGCAGTTCGGGGGTAGTTGAGCAGTTCTTC.

The gene calls are TRBV30 and TRBJ1-1; D is unclear. The germline CDR1 and CDR2 sequences are GTSNPN and SVGIG (reference sequence). The length of the CDR3 is 11 residues. Trimming shortened V by 5 bases and J by 7 bases, and 11 bases separated the two germline ends. The CDR3 is CAWRSSFEAFF. The CDR3 DNA sequence: TGTGCCTGGCGGTCCAGTTTTGAAGCTTTCTTT.

The gene calls are TRBV6-6 and TRBJ2-3; D is possibly TRBD1 (6 bases). This CDR3 has 14 residues. Looked up from germline, CDR1 is MNHNY and CDR2 is SVGAGI (reference sequence). V gave up 6 bases and J gave up 3 bases, with 13 bases separating them. CDR3 nucleotide sequence: TGTGCCAGCAGCCAAGGACAGAGAACAGATACGCAGTATTTT. Its protein product is CASSQGQRTDTQYF.

The chain joins TRBV27 to TRBJ2-3; tentative D call: TRBD1 (5 bases). Trimming removed 3 bases at V and 4 bases at J, with 17 bases between. This CDR3 has 16 amino acids. Germline V CDR1 and CDR2: MNHEY, SMNVEV (reference sequence). The CDR3 reads CASSFLRQNGPDTQYF. CDR3 bases: TGTGCCAGCAGTTTCCTGCGACAGAATGGCCCAGATACGCAGTATTTT.

This chain connects TRBV28 to TRBJ2-2; 8 nucleotides agree with TRBD1. V shed 8 bases and J 0 bases; nucleotides not matched to a gene: 5. There are 15 residues in the CDR3. Germline CDR1 and CDR2: MDHEN and SYDVKM. The CDR3 loop reads CASGPGGANTGELFF. In DNA form, the CDR3 reads TGTGCCAGCGGGCCAGGGGGCGCGAACACCGGGGAGCTGTTTTTT.

The rearrangement uses TRBV7-6 and TRBJ2-2; D ambiguous. Trimming took 5 bases from V and 3 from J, leaving 16 bases between them. Germline CDR1 is SGHVS and CDR2 is FNYEAQ. This CDR3 comprises 16 residues. Here the CDR3 reads CASSLVQGLDTGELFF. The CDR3, as DNA: TGTGCCAGCAGCCTGGTACAAGGGCTCGACACCGGGGAGCTGTTTTTT.

The chain has TRBV10-2 and TRBJ1-5, with TRBD1 as a possible D gene (5 bases). CDR3 length equals 17 residues. Between the trimmed V and J ends, which lost 4 bases and 3 bases, there was a span of 19 bases. Germline values: CDR1 WSHSY, CDR2 SAAADI. The DNA for the CDR3 is TGCGCCAGCAGTGCGGGAAAAACAGGCAACTCCAATCAGCCCCAGCATTTT. The encoded protein is CASSAGKTGNSNQPQHF.